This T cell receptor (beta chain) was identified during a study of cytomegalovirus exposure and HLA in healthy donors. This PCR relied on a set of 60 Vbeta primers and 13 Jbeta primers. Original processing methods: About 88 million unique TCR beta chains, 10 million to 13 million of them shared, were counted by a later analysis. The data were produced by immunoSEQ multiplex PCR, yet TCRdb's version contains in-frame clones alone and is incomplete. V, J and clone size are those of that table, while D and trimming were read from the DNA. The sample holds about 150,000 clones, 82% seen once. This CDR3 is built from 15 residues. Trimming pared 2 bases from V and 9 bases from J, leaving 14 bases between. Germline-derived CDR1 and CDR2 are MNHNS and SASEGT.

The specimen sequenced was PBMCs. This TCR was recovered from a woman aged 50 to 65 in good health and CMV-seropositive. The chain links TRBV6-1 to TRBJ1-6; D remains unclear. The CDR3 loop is CASSERGAPGSPLHF. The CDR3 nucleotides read TGTGCCAGCAGTGAACGGGGTGCTCCGGGTTCACCCCTCCACTTT.